The 18 T cell receptor beta chains presented below share a single source sample, sequenced in a study of blood T cell repertoires in COVID-19. Some clones are missing from TCRdb's copy, which holds only in-frame ones; the method was immunoSEQ multiplex PCR. The repertoire has 380,000 or so clones, around 89% of them found once; the top ten carry 0.9% to 1%. Sequenced input: PBMCs or T cells enriched from blood (not recorded which). The receptors derive from a woman between 25 and 40 years old with acute COVID-19.

The V gene is TRBV2, the J gene TRBJ2-7; D possibly corresponds to TRBD2 (7 bases). The CDR3 consists of 16 residues. The germline V and J ends were trimmed by 5 bases and 4 bases, with 21 bases remaining between them. The germline CDR1 and CDR2 sequences are SNHLY and FYNNEI. CDR3 bases: TGTGCCAGCAGTCCCAGGGGACGGGGGGCATCGTACGAGCAGTACTTC. It specifies CASSPRGRGASYEQYF.

This clone was recorded only once. This rearrangement joins TRBV10-3 to TRBJ1-5; 10 nucleotides match TRBD1. J was trimmed by 3 bases and V by 8 bases; bases with no gene match: 10. CDR3 length: 16 residues. The germline gives CDR1 ENHRY, CDR2 SYGVKD. The CDR3 is CAIAAGDRGTNQPQHF. The CDR3 bases are TGTGCCATCGCGGCGGGGGACAGGGGTACCAATCAGCCCCAGCATTTT.

On this clone itself: Other DNA variants within this sample encode the same CDR3. V and J are TRBV3-1 (or the pseudogene TRBV3-2) and TRBJ2-7; D is possibly TRBD1 (5 bases). Trimming left V 2 bases short and J 2 bases short, with 7 bases between. Germline CDR1 LGHDT, CDR2 YNNKEL (reference sequence). This CDR3 comprises 13 residues. CDR3 residues: CASSQRGTYEQYF. The CDR3 region has the DNA TGTGCCAGCAGCCAAAGGGGAACCTACGAGCAGTACTTC.

The gene calls are TRBV6-5 and TRBJ2-1, with TRBD1 matching over 7 bases. V shed 5 bases, J shed 2 bases, and the junction held 0 bases outside the gene matches. Germline-derived CDR1 and CDR2 are MNHEY and SVGAGI. This CDR3 has 13 amino acids. Here the CDR3 reads CASSRGPYNEQFF. The CDR3 DNA follows: TGTGCCAGCAGTAGGGGGCCCTACAATGAGCAGTTCTTC.

The CDR3 sequence is CASSLASSGDRDLEQFF. CDR3 DNA sequence: TGCGCCAGCAGCTTGGCCTCTTCGGGTGACAGGGATCTAGAGCAGTTCTTC. The chain carries TRBV5-1 and TRBJ2-1; 7 bases align to TRBD1. CDR1 is SGHRS and CDR2 is YFSETQ in the germline V gene. Losses at the gene ends were 0 bases for V and 10 bases for J; bases not matched to a gene: 16. This CDR3 is 17 amino acids long.

This sequence joins TRBV3-1 (or the pseudogene TRBV3-2) and TRBJ2-1; 16 bases fit TRBD2. V was pared by 4 bases and J by 1 base, with 7 bases of the junction left unmatched. CDR3 length: 19 residues. Germline-derived CDR1 and CDR2 are LGHDT and YNNKEL (reference sequence). CDR3 coding DNA: TGTGCCAGCAGCCTTCAGCCGGGACTAGCGGGGGGGTCCTACAATGAGCAGTTCTTC. Translated: CASSLQPGLAGGSYNEQFF.

The gene calls are TRBV6-9 and TRBJ2-7; D gene ambiguous. V shed 7 bases and J shed 5 bases, with 15 bases lying between them. Germline CDR1 is MNHGY and CDR2 is SVAAGI. CDR3 length: 13 residues. In nucleotides, the CDR3 is TGTGCCAGCACCCCCTACCTGGGCCACGAGCAGTACTTC. Its protein is CASTPYLGHEQYF.

This clone was counted a few times. The V gene is TRBV7-9, the J gene TRBJ2-3; 9 positions match TRBD2. With 5 bases clipped from V and 4 bases from J, the junction kept 7 bases outside the gene matches. The CDR3 is 15 residues long. CDR1 is SEHNR, CDR2 FQNEAQ, per germline (reference sequence). The DNA for the CDR3 is TGTGCCAGCAGCCCCCGCGGGGGGGGATCAGATACGCAGTATTTT. This translates into CASSPRGGGSDTQYF.

The chain links TRBV7-2 to TRBJ1-1, with TRBD1 identical over 10 bases. This CDR3 comprises 17 residues. V was clipped by 4 bases and J by 1 base; unmatched bases: 9. The germline gives CDR1 SGHTA, CDR2 FQGNSA. CDR3 amino acids: CASSSTGGSIRNTEAFF. Written as DNA, the CDR3 is TGTGCCAGCAGCTCGACAGGGGGCTCTATTCGGAACACTGAAGCTTTCTTT.

The chain combines TRBV10-3 with TRBJ1-6; 8 bases fit TRBD1. Germline-derived CDR1 and CDR2 are ENHRY and SYGVKD. V shed 10 bases and J 5 bases; nucleotides not matched to a gene: 10. The CDR3 extends over 15 amino acids. CDR3 sequence (DNA): TGTGCCACCACCCGACAGGGGCCGGATAATTCACCCCTCCACTTT. It encodes CATTRQGPDNSPLHF.

As DNA, the CDR3 is TGTGCCAGCAGCTCCCCCGCCGGGACAGGAAATGAAAAACTGTTTTTT. Translating it yields CASSSPAGTGNEKLFF. The rearrangement uses TRBV7-9 and TRBJ1-4; 8 bases map to TRBD1. Germline V gene lookup returns CDR1 SEHNR and CDR2 FQNEAQ (reference sequence). Unmatched junction bases numbered 9, after V lost 4 bases and J lost 5 bases. The CDR3 is 16 amino acids.

The CDR3 nucleotides are TGTGCCAGCAGGTCAGGGGTGTATGGCTACACCTTC. Translated: CASRSGVYGYTF. The chain employs TRBV6-5 and TRBJ1-2, with D possibly TRBD1 on 6 matching bases. The germline V and J ends were trimmed by 6 bases and 5 bases, with 10 bases remaining between them. The CDR3 contains 12 residues. CDR1 and CDR2 (germline): MNHEY, SVGAGI.

The rearrangement links TRBV7-6 to TRBJ2-1, with TRBD2 as a possible D gene (5 bases). Germline values: CDR1 SGHVS, CDR2 FNYEAQ. V was cut by 5 bases and J by 8 bases, with 10 bases left in between. The CDR3 spans 12 residues. CDR3 sequence (DNA): TGTGCCAGCAGCCATCGGCGGGATGAGCAGTTCTTC. It specifies CASSHRRDEQFF.

This chain uses TRBV7-9 with TRBJ2-7; 8 bases line up with TRBD1. The germline gives CDR1 SEHNR, CDR2 FQNEAQ (reference sequence). The junction had 6 bases not matched to a gene; V was cut back by 5 bases and J by 0 bases. The CDR3 covers 15 residues. The CDR3 reads CASSPGQVNSYEQYF. As DNA, the CDR3 is TGTGCCAGCAGCCCGGGACAGGTAAACTCCTACGAGCAGTACTTC.

V is TRBV27 and J is TRBJ2-2, with TRBD1 as a possible D gene (7 bases). Germline-derived CDR1 and CDR2 are MNHEY and SMNVEV (reference sequence). The CDR3 is 17 residues long. V dropped 6 bases and J dropped 4 bases, with 21 bases sitting between them. The DNA of the CDR3 is TGTGCCAGCAGAAACAACCGGAGACAGGGAGGCACCGGGGAGCTGTTTTTT. As protein: CASRNNRRQGGTGELFF.

This rearrangement joins TRBV4-3 to TRBJ1-1, with D perhaps TRBD1 (6 bases). V was shortened by 3 bases and J by 1 base, with 15 bases between the two germline ends. The CDR3 loop spans 16 amino acids. Germline V CDR1 and CDR2: LGHNA, YSLEER. The CDR3, as DNA: TGCGCCAGCAGCCAGGGCGTGGACAGAGGGAACACTGAAGCTTTCTTT. Amino acids: CASSQGVDRGNTEAFF.

The genes are TRBV2 and TRBJ2-3, with TRBD2 matching over 7 bases. This CDR3 has 15 amino acids. Germline V lookup: CDR1 SNHLY, CDR2 FYNNEI. Germline trimming cut 6 bases from V and 2 bases from J; bases unmatched to any gene: 8. In DNA, the CDR3 is TGTGCCAGCAGGTGGGGGGGGGAACCCACAGATACGCAGTATTTT. Its translation: CASRWGGEPTDTQYF.

The rearrangement joins TRBV10-3 to TRBJ2-7, with D tentatively TRBD1 (6 bases). This CDR3 comprises 15 residues. Germline CDR1 is ENHRY and CDR2 is SYGVKD. Trimming left V 2 bases short and J 0 bases short, with 11 bases between. CDR3 in amino acids: CAISEGGRISYEQYF. The CDR3 nucleotides read TGTGCCATCAGTGAGGGGGGCAGGATCTCCTACGAGCAGTACTTC.